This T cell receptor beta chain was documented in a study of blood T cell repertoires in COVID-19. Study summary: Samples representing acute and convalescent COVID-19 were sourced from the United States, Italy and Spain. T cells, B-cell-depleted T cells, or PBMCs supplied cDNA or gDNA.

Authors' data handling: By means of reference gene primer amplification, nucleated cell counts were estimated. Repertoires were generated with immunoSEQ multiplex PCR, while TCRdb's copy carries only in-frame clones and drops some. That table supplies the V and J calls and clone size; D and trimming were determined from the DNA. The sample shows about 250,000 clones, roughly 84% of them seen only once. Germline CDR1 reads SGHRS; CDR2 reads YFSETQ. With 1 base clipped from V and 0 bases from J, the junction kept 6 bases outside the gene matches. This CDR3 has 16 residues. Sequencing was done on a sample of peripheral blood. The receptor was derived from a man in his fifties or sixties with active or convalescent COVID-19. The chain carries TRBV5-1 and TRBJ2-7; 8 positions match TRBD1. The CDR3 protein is CASSLRSQGASYEQYF. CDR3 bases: TGCGCCAGCAGCTTGCGGTCGCAGGGGGCCTCCTACGAGCAGTACTTC.